Below, 30 T cell receptor beta chains from the same sample are listed, as sequenced in a study of shared clonotypes between healthy human individuals (dated by TCRdb to between 2020 and 2021). CD8 naive samples consisted of CD45RO-negative cells that were positively selected for CCR7, yielding a CD45RA+CCR7+ population without TemRA cells. The library was prepared using the immunoSEQ multiplex PCR assay. TCRdb took over this immuneACCESS table, retaining in-frame rearrangements with V and J assigned. Such tables are incomplete; in checked studies, under half of the missing clones stem from an unresolved V gene, and the remainder is unexplained. Within this sample are about 2.1 million clones, with just over 90% of them counted one time only. The top ten clonotypes cover over 1.5% of the sample. The sequenced sample consisted of naive CD8+ T cells from PBMCs. Explained via the paper, the cell subset or site label denotes: CD45RA+CCR7+. The receptors stem from a man aged 18 to 30 in good health. Some clones in this sample may be carry-over from other donors' samples.

V is TRBV7-6 and J is TRBJ2-7, with TRBD1 identical over 7 bases. The CDR3 spans 13 residues. Germline V gives CDR1 SGHVS, CDR2 FNYEAQ. V lost 4 bases and J lost 7; bases outside the gene matches: 7. CDR3 residues: CASSSGQVGEQYF. The CDR3 DNA sequence: TGTGCCAGCAGCTCCGGACAGGTCGGAGAGCAGTACTTC.

V is TRBV10-3 and J is TRBJ2-7; D remains unclear. V dropped 6 bases and J dropped 4 bases, with 7 bases sitting between them. The CDR3 totals 11 residues. CDR1 is ENHRY and CDR2 is SYGVKD in the germline V gene. CDR3 loop: CAIREGYEQYF. DNA of the CDR3: TGTGCCATCAGAGAAGGGTACGAGCAGTACTTC.

The gene calls are TRBV6-5 and TRBJ2-1; tentatively, D is TRBD2 (5 bases). This CDR3 is built from 14 residues. V was cut by 5 bases and J by 6 bases, with 14 bases left in between. Germline V gives CDR1 MNHEY, CDR2 SVGAGI. CDR3 region: CASSPDLLSNEQFF. CDR3 nucleotide sequence: TGTGCCAGCAGTCCGGACTTGCTAAGCAATGAGCAGTTCTTC.

The rearrangement links TRBV9 to TRBJ2-7, with D maybe TRBD1 (6 bases). V gave up 2 bases and J gave up 3 bases, with 9 bases separating them. This CDR3 contains 13 residues. CDR1 SGDLS and CDR2 YYNGEE come from the germline V gene. CDR3 nucleotide sequence: TGTGCCAGCAGCGTTGGGGGCTACTACGAGCAGTACTTC. Its translation: CASSVGGYYEQYF. Together with reference TRBV9 and TRBJ2-7, the CDR3 gives the full variable domain: DSGVTQTPKHLITATGQRVTLRCSPRSGDLSVYWYQQSLDQGLQFLIQYYNGEERAKGNILERFSAQQFPDLHSELNLSSLELGDSALYFCASSVGGYYEQYFGPGTRLTVT.

J is TRBJ1-5 and V is TRBV7-8, with D unresolved. V was trimmed by 1 base and J by 9 bases, leaving 13 bases between them. The CDR3 length is 14 residues. Germline V CDR1 and CDR2: SGHVS, FQNEAQ. The CDR3 sequence is CASSLGGSTTPQHF. CDR3 sequence (DNA): TGTGCCAGCAGCTTAGGTGGGTCGACTACGCCCCAGCATTTT.

The rearrangement uses TRBV2 and TRBJ1-1, with a possible D match to TRBD1 (5 bases). Looked up from germline, CDR1 is SNHLY and CDR2 is FYNNEI. This CDR3 region has 17 residues. Trimming took off 4 bases at V and 1 base at J, with 19 bases between the two ends. The CDR3 coding sequence is TGTGCCAGCAGTGGTAATTGGGACTCCGTGCGGAACACTGAAGCTTTCTTT. It encodes CASSGNWDSVRNTEAFF.

The chain carries TRBV19 and TRBJ2-7, with D perhaps TRBD2 (6 bases). Trimming shortened V by 3 bases and J by 2 bases, and 11 bases separated the two germline ends. Per the germline V gene, CDR1 is LNHDA and CDR2 is SQIVND (reference sequence). The CDR3 is 14 residues long. The CDR3: CASSMTGLAYEQYF. The CDR3 DNA is TGTGCCAGTAGTATGACGGGACTCGCCTACGAGCAGTACTTC.

This sequence joins TRBV2 and TRBJ2-5; 11 bases fit TRBD2. V lost 6 bases and J lost 5; bases outside the gene matches: 8. Germline CDR1 SNHLY, CDR2 FYNNEI. The CDR3 has 15 residues. The CDR3 is CASRPTSGMAETQYF. The CDR3 bases are TGTGCCAGCAGACCGACTAGCGGGATGGCCGAGACCCAGTACTTC.

V usage is TRBV9 and J usage is TRBJ2-6; D remains unclear. This CDR3 is built from 17 residues. Germline V gene data show CDR1 as SGDLS and CDR2 as YYNGEE. Trimming pared 1 base from V and 0 bases from J, leaving 11 bases between. CDR3 DNA sequence: TGTGCCAGCAGCGTAATTGCAGGTAGCTCTGGGGCCAACGTCCTGACTTTC. This encodes CASSVIAGSSGANVLTF.

The J gene is TRBJ2-5, the V gene TRBV4-3; TRBD2 matches 12 bases. V shed 3 bases and J 4 bases; nucleotides not matched to a gene: 3. The V gene's germline CDR1 is LGHNA and CDR2 YSLEER. The length of the CDR3 is 15 residues. The CDR3 loop is CASSHGLAGRETQYF. The CDR3 nucleotides are TGCGCCAGCAGCCATGGACTAGCGGGGAGAGAGACCCAGTACTTC.

The chain combines TRBV28 with TRBJ2-1, with no clear D. The V and J ends lost 7 bases and 4 bases respectively, with 11 bases between them. The germline gives CDR1 MDHEN, CDR2 SYDVKM. This CDR3 contains 13 residues. The CDR3 coding sequence is TGTGCCAGCACCTCCAGTGAATACAATGAGCAGTTCTTC. Its translation: CASTSSEYNEQFF.

Worth noting for this clone: Other DNA sequences of this sample code for an identical CDR3. The chain carries TRBV7-9 and TRBJ2-7; no reliable D call. From germline, CDR1 is SEHNR and CDR2 FQNEAQ (reference sequence). The V end was cut by 1 base, the J end by 1 base, with 8 bases between. The CDR3 runs 14 residues. CDR3 bases: TGTGCCAGCAGCTTAGTAACGGAGTCCTACGAGCAGTACTTC. As protein: CASSLVTESYEQYF.

The rearrangement links TRBV5-4 to TRBJ2-3; either TRBD1 or TRBD2 may fit D (5 bases each). With 2 bases removed from V and 4 bases from J, the gap between germline ends came to 14 bases. The germline V gene has CDR1 SGHNT and CDR2 YYREEE (reference sequence). This CDR3 has 15 amino acids. The DNA of the CDR3 is TGTGCCAGCAGCTTCTGGGACGCTCCGCCAGATACGCAGTATTTT. It yields the protein CASSFWDAPPDTQYF.

The V gene is TRBV6-6, the J gene TRBJ1-2; D might be TRBD1 (5 bases). This CDR3 spans 12 amino acids. The germline CDR1 and CDR2 sequences are MNHNY and SVGAGI (reference sequence). V was cut by 3 bases and J by 7 bases, with 9 bases left in between. CDR3 nucleotide sequence: TGTGCCAGCAGTTATCAGGGCTCTGGCTACACCTTC. As protein: CASSYQGSGYTF.

This chain joins TRBV9 and TRBJ2-7; unclear D gene. Germline V gene lookup returns CDR1 SGDLS and CDR2 YYNGEE. This CDR3 is 14 amino acids long. Trimming pared 3 bases from V and 0 bases from J, leaving 10 bases between. CDR3 DNA: TGTGCCAGCAGCGCGACTGCTAGCTCCTACGAGCAGTACTTC. It codes for CASSATASSYEQYF.

DNA for the CDR3: TGTGCCAGCAGCGCCAGGGGGGAGCCCCAGAGGGAGCAGTACTTC. It encodes CASSARGEPQREQYF. The chain carries TRBV11-2 and TRBJ2-7; TRBD1 might be the D (7 bases). This CDR3 region has 15 residues. Germline assignment: CDR1 SGHAT and CDR2 FQNNGV. V shed 5 bases and J shed 7 bases, with 21 bases lying between them.

The genes are TRBV11-2 and TRBJ2-1, with TRBD2 matching 11 bases. Per the germline V gene, CDR1 is SGHAT and CDR2 is FQNNGV. This CDR3 comprises 17 residues. The V and J ends lost 4 bases and 4 bases, in that order; junction bases with no gene match: 9. The CDR3 is CASSWTSGQLGYNEQFF. CDR3 bases: TGTGCCAGCAGCTGGACTAGCGGGCAACTAGGATACAATGAGCAGTTCTTC.

The chain carries TRBV4-3 and TRBJ2-1, with 10 nucleotides matching TRBD2. The V segment lost 1 base and the J segment 4 bases; nucleotides outside the gene matches: 7. The germline V gene encodes CDR1 LGHNA and CDR2 YSLEER. There are 17 residues in the CDR3. Written as DNA, the CDR3 is TGCGCCAGCAGCCAAGGTACAGCGGGAGGGCCTTACAATGAGCAGTTCTTC. This encodes CASSQGTAGGPYNEQFF.

V gene TRBV28 combines with J gene TRBJ2-7; TRBD1 matches 9 bases. V shed 5 bases, J shed 7 bases, and the junction held 12 bases outside the gene matches. Germline V gene data show CDR1 as MDHEN and CDR2 as SYDVKM. The CDR3 consists of 15 residues. The CDR3 DNA is TGTGCCAGCAGTCCCGGACAGGGGCTTCCGTCTGAGCAGTACTTC. Translating gives CASSPGQGLPSEQYF.

The chain recombines TRBV29-1 with TRBJ2-5, with 7 bases that match TRBD2. Germline assignment: CDR1 SQVTM and CDR2 ANQGSEA. The CDR3 has 14 residues. V was clipped by 5 bases and J by 0 bases; unmatched bases: 6. The CDR3 here is CSVFGLADQETQYF. CDR3 sequence (DNA): TGCAGCGTTTTTGGTCTAGCGGACCAAGAGACCCAGTACTTC.

As for this clone: The sample holds other DNA sequences that translate to the same CDR3. The chain links TRBV28 to TRBJ1-5; 10 bases are a match to TRBD1. CDR1 MDHEN and CDR2 SYDVKM come from the germline V gene. The CDR3 is 14 amino acids. With V trimmed by 6 bases and J by 4 bases, 3 bases remained unmatched. For the CDR3, the DNA is TGTGCCAGCAGCTTGGGACAGGGGAATCAGCCCCAGCATTTT. This codes for CASSLGQGNQPQHF.

The J gene is TRBJ2-1, the V gene TRBV28; 7 bases map to TRBD2. This CDR3 is 17 amino acids long. Germline V gene data show CDR1 as MDHEN and CDR2 as SYDVKM. J gave up 0 bases and V 6 bases, and 11 bases lay outside the gene matches. The CDR3 spells CASSSKREGSSYNEQFF. CDR3 nucleotides: TGTGCCAGCAGCTCTAAGCGGGAAGGGAGCTCCTACAATGAGCAGTTCTTC.

This chain connects TRBV14 to TRBJ2-1; no definite D call. Trimming shortened V by 3 bases and J by 4 bases, and 16 bases separated the two germline ends. The germline gives CDR1 SGHDN, CDR2 FVKESK. The CDR3 totals 16 residues. CDR3: CASSQGLVGLYNEQFF. In DNA, the CDR3 is TGTGCCAGCAGCCAGGGCCTTGTGGGCCTATACAATGAGCAGTTCTTC.

CDR3 region: CASSRTADNEQFF. CDR3 nucleotide sequence: TGTGCCAGCAGCCGGACAGCTGACAATGAGCAGTTCTTC. The chain uses TRBV11-2 and TRBJ2-1, with D maybe TRBD1 (6 bases). The germline V gene has CDR1 SGHAT and CDR2 FQNNGV. The CDR3 spans 13 residues. V lost 5 bases to trimming and J lost 5 bases, with 10 bases between them.

The rearrangement links TRBV19 to TRBJ1-2; TRBD1 agrees at 9 bases. This CDR3 is built from 14 residues. With 4 bases clipped from V and 3 bases from J, the junction kept 3 bases outside the gene matches. CDR1 and CDR2 (germline): LNHDA, SQIVND (reference sequence). DNA of the CDR3: TGTGCCAGTAGTACCTGGACAGGGGACTATGGCTACACCTTC. Residues: CASSTWTGDYGYTF.

The genes are TRBV12-5 and TRBJ1-5, with 9 bases fitting TRBD1. There are 16 residues in the CDR3. Germline V gene data show CDR1 as LGHNT and CDR2 as FRNRAP. The V segment lost 0 bases and the J segment 3 bases; nucleotides outside the gene matches: 3. CDR3 region: CASGLVWTGDNQPQHF. CDR3 nucleotide sequence: TGTGCTAGTGGTTTGGTCTGGACAGGGGACAATCAGCCCCAGCATTTT.

The chain uses TRBV7-9 and TRBJ2-7; D uncertain. V was cut by 5 bases and J by 2 bases, with 10 bases left in between. Germline lookup yields CDR1 SEHNR and CDR2 FQNEAQ (reference sequence). The CDR3 is 13 residues long. CDR3 protein: CASSLRYPYEQYF. The CDR3, as DNA: TGTGCCAGCAGCCTCAGATATCCCTACGAGCAGTACTTC.

This clone turned up a few times. This specimen includes other DNA sequences encoding the same CDR3. The rearrangement joins TRBV7-9 to TRBJ2-5; D is ambiguous. CDR1 SEHNR and CDR2 FQNEAQ come from the germline V gene (reference sequence). The CDR3 has 11 amino acids. With 3 bases removed from V and 4 bases from J, the gap between germline ends came to 3 bases. Here the CDR3 reads CASSFSETQYF. Here the CDR3 DNA reads TGTGCCAGCAGCTTCTCAGAGACCCAGTACTTC.

A word on this clone: This specimen includes other DNA sequences encoding the same CDR3. The rearrangement joins TRBV9 to TRBJ1-1, with a possible D match to TRBD1 (5 bases). CDR1 is SGDLS and CDR2 is YYNGEE in the germline V gene. CDR3 length equals 12 residues. Trimming removed 5 bases at V and 4 bases at J, with 9 bases between. CDR3 loop: CASSAGGTEAFF. For the CDR3, the DNA is TGTGCCAGCAGTGCCGGGGGCACTGAAGCTTTCTTT.

For the CDR3, the DNA is TGTGCCAGCAGCCAAGCTTGGACAGGGTTGAACACTGAAGCTTTCTTT. It is translated as CASSQAWTGLNTEAFF. The chain links TRBV5-4 to TRBJ1-1; TRBD1 agrees at 8 bases. V lost 4 bases, J lost 0 bases, and 8 bases stayed unmatched. The CDR3 spans 16 residues. CDR1 SGHNT and CDR2 YYREEE come from the germline V gene (reference sequence).